These 31 T cell receptor beta chains were sequenced from one sample in a study of T cell responses to AZD1222 COVID-19 vaccine (dated by TCRdb to 2020 to 2022). This sample's time point label indicates: baseline before first vaccination. The intended sense of this specimen's treatment or condition label: meningococcal conjugate vaccine given as trial control. Preparation of the library involved the immunoSEQ multiplex PCR assay. The clones in this table, taken by TCRdb from immuneACCESS, are in-frame only. Not every clone is retained; where verified, under half of the shortfall comes from an unresolved V gene, and the cause of the rest is unknown. This sample has some 100,000 clones in its table, and about 90% of those were observed once. 4.2% of the sample is held by the ten biggest clonotypes. The material was peripheral blood, obtained on day 0 of MenACWY control vaccination. Every receptor here comes from an adult in good health.

The gene calls are TRBV9 and TRBJ2-1, with a tentative D call TRBD2 (5 bases). V was trimmed by 4 bases and J by 1 base, leaving 6 bases between them. CDR3 length: 13 residues. In germline, CDR1 is SGDLS, CDR2 YYNGEE. The DNA for the CDR3 is TGTGCCAGCAGCTCGGGGTCCTACAATGAGCAGTTCTTC. Translated: CASSSGSYNEQFF. Looking up the rest from reference TRBV9 and TRBJ2-1 gives the full variable domain: DSGVTQTPKHLITATGQRVTLRCSPRSGDLSVYWYQQSLDQGLQFLIQYYNGEERAKGNILERFSAQQFPDLHSELNLSSLELGDSALYFCASSSGSYNEQFFGPGTRLTVL.

This clone was detected once. The CDR3 nucleotides are TGTGCCAGCAGCGTAGTCAAGGGGGAGACAGATACGCAGTATTTT. This translates into CASSVVKGETDTQYF. The V call is TRBV9, the J call TRBJ2-3, with TRBD1 as a possible D gene (6 bases). Trimming left V 0 bases short and J 3 bases short, with 11 bases between. This CDR3 is 15 amino acids long. Germline CDR1 SGDLS, CDR2 YYNGEE.

Only a few counts were recorded for this clone. The gene calls are TRBV9 and TRBJ1-3; 10 positions match TRBD1. Germline trimming cut 3 bases from V and 1 base from J; bases unmatched to any gene: 7. Germline V lookup: CDR1 SGDLS, CDR2 YYNGEE. CDR3 length: 17 residues. This CDR3 reads CASSAGTGELSGNTIYF. The DNA of the CDR3 is TGTGCCAGCAGCGCTGGGACAGGGGAGCTGTCTGGAAACACCATATATTTT.

This clone was seen more than once but under ten times. The chain couples TRBV18 to TRBJ2-7, with D possibly being TRBD1 or TRBD2 (5 bases each). Germline loops: CDR1 KGHSH, CDR2 LQKENI. V was shortened by 3 bases and J by 3 bases, with 15 bases between the two germline ends. The CDR3 is made up of 15 amino acids. CDR3 sequence: CASSPGSGRSYEQYF. CDR3 in DNA: TGTGCCAGCTCACCCGGGTCGGGACGTAGCTACGAGCAGTACTTC.

The V and J genes are TRBV30 and TRBJ1-4; a weak D match, TRBD1 (5 bases). Germline-derived CDR1 and CDR2 are GTSNPN and SVGIG (reference sequence). Trimming shortened V by 1 base and J by 7 bases, and 22 bases separated the two germline ends. This CDR3 region has 17 residues. CDR3: CAWSAVQDKLFGEKLFF. The CDR3, as DNA: TGTGCCTGGAGTGCGGTACAGGACAAACTTTTCGGTGAAAAACTGTTTTTT.

This sequence joins TRBV7-8 and TRBJ2-1, with D unclear. Deletions cut 5 bases from V and 4 bases from J, with 15 bases between. CDR3 length: 15 amino acids. The germline gives CDR1 SGHVS, CDR2 FQNEAQ. This CDR3 reads CASSPSSGEYNEQFF. CDR3 DNA sequence: TGTGCCAGCAGCCCCTCTTCGGGCGAGTACAATGAGCAGTTCTTC.

The chain joins TRBV7-2 to TRBJ2-7; 8 nucleotides line up with TRBD2. Germline CDR1 and CDR2: SGHTA and FQGNSA. With V trimmed by 5 bases and J by 1 base, 7 bases remained unmatched. The CDR3 has 15 residues. Here the CDR3 reads CASSPGGGRSYEQYF. In DNA form, the CDR3 reads TGTGCCAGCAGCCCCGGCGGGGGGAGATCCTACGAGCAGTACTTC.

This clone has only a few counts. The chain carries TRBV11-3 and TRBJ2-3; a possible D gene is TRBD1 (6 bases). CDR3 length: 14 amino acids. In germline, CDR1 is SGHNT, CDR2 YENEEA. V lost 3 bases and J 4 bases, leaving 11 bases between the germline ends. CDR3 coding DNA: TGTGCCAGCAGCTTGGGGGCTGAATCAGATACGCAGTATTTT. Residues: CASSLGAESDTQYF.

This chain uses TRBV3-1 (or the pseudogene TRBV3-2) with TRBJ2-7, with 7 bases aligning to TRBD1. CDR3 size: 15 residues. J was trimmed by 3 bases and V by 0 bases; bases with no gene match: 5. CDR1 and CDR2 from the germline V gene are LGHDT and YNNKEL (reference sequence). The CDR3 nucleotides are TGTGCCAGCAGCCAAGATCTAGGGGGCGGCTACGAGCAGTACTTC. Translated, it gives CASSQDLGGGYEQYF.

The chain links TRBV19 to TRBJ2-1, with a tentative D call TRBD2 (5 bases). Trimming took 2 bases from V and 3 from J, leaving 8 bases between them. This CDR3 is 14 amino acids long. Germline values: CDR1 LNHDA, CDR2 SQIVND (reference sequence). The CDR3 loop is CASSIPTSYNEQFF. The CDR3 coding sequence is TGTGCCAGTAGTATACCTACTAGCTACAATGAGCAGTTCTTC.

The chain combines TRBV11-3 with TRBJ2-1; 11 bases match TRBD2. Losses at the gene ends were 2 bases for V and 8 bases for J; bases not matched to a gene: 8. This CDR3 has 16 amino acids. Germline V CDR1 and CDR2: SGHNT, YENEEA. The CDR3 sequence: CASSLRASGGRDEQFF. CDR3 in DNA: TGTGCCAGCAGCTTAAGGGCTAGCGGGGGGCGAGATGAGCAGTTCTTC.

This clone was recorded only once. The rearrangement joins TRBV5-1 to TRBJ1-1, with D maybe TRBD1 (5 bases). Germline CDR1 reads SGHRS; CDR2 reads YFSETQ. The CDR3 sequence is 15 residues long. Trimming took 1 base from V and 0 from J, leaving 10 bases between them. This CDR3 is CASSLLEGLNTEAFF. DNA of the CDR3: TGCGCCAGCAGCTTGTTAGAGGGGCTGAACACTGAAGCTTTCTTT. Full variable domain (missing parts from reference TRBV5-1 and TRBJ1-1): KAGVTQTPRYLIKTRGQQVTLSCSPISGHRSVSWYQQTPGQGLQFLFEYFSETQRNKGNFPGRFSGRQFSNSRSEMNVSTLELGDSALYLCASSLLEGLNTEAFFGQGTRLTVV.

This rearrangement joins TRBV19 to TRBJ1-3, with unresolved D. CDR1 and CDR2 (germline): LNHDA, SQIVND (reference sequence). Trimming removed 3 bases from V and 0 bases from J, with 9 bases in between. CDR3 size: 15 residues. CDR3 nucleotides: TGTGCCAGTAGTATCTGGGCTGGCTCTGGAAACACCATATATTTT. Amino acids: CASSIWAGSGNTIYF.

This clone was recorded a few times. The chain links TRBV7-2 to TRBJ1-2; possibly TRBD1 for D (5 bases). The V and J ends lost 1 base and 7 bases respectively, with 13 bases between them. The CDR3 runs 14 residues. Germline lookup yields CDR1 SGHTA and CDR2 FQGNSA. CDR3 sequence reads: CASSLGVGGFGYTF. The CDR3 DNA follows: TGTGCCAGCAGCTTAGGGGTCGGGGGTTTTGGCTACACCTTC.

The chain uses TRBV28 and TRBJ1-5, with a weak D call TRBD1 (6 bases). The CDR3 runs to 16 residues. Germline CDR1 is MDHEN and CDR2 is SYDVKM. V was clipped by 6 bases and J by 0 bases, with 15 bases between them. CDR3 sequence reads: CASRGLGGDSNQPQHF. As DNA, the CDR3 is TGTGCCAGCAGGGGGTTAGGGGGAGATAGCAATCAGCCCCAGCATTTT.

The rearrangement uses TRBV6-4 and TRBJ1-1, with TRBD1 identical over 9 bases. Trimming removed 5 bases from V and 1 base from J; junction bases left unmatched: 5. Germline CDR1 is MRHNA and CDR2 is SNTAGT. This CDR3 has 15 amino acids. The CDR3 nucleotides are TGTGCCAGCAGTAGGACAGGGGAAACGAACACTGAAGCTTTCTTT. It translates to CASSRTGETNTEAFF.

The DNA of the CDR3 is TGTGCCAGCAGTAGACTAGCGGGGGTCACCGGGGAGCTGTTTTTT. This sequence encodes CASSRLAGVTGELFF. The V and J genes are TRBV2 and TRBJ2-2; 12 bases map to TRBD2. The length of the CDR3 is 15 residues. The ends lost 5 bases at V and 4 bases at J; junction bases unmatched: 2. In germline, CDR1 is SNHLY, CDR2 FYNNEI.

CDR3: CASSRLGTRNGYTF. The CDR3 DNA reads as TGCGCCAGCAGCCGCCTTGGGACAAGAAATGGCTACACCTTC. V and J are TRBV4-1 and TRBJ1-2; perhaps TRBD1 as D (6 bases). Trimming removed 4 bases from V and 6 bases from J, with 15 bases in between. Germline assignment: CDR1 MGHRA and CDR2 YSYEKL. The CDR3 has 14 residues.

This clone was counted between two and nine times. The chain is built from TRBV10-3 and TRBJ1-4; unclear D gene. In germline, CDR1 is ENHRY, CDR2 SYGVKD. The germline V and J ends were trimmed by 10 bases and 3 bases, with 18 bases remaining between them. This CDR3 is 15 amino acids long. This CDR3 reads CATSIGALSNEKLFF. For the CDR3, the DNA is TGTGCCACTTCAATAGGTGCCCTGTCTAATGAAAAACTGTTTTTT.

The chain couples TRBV29-1 to TRBJ2-7; the D call may be TRBD1 or TRBD2 (7 bases each). Germline assignment: CDR1 SQVTM and CDR2 ANQGSEA. V lost 3 bases and J 7 bases, leaving 16 bases between the germline ends. The CDR3 sequence is 13 residues long. This chain's CDR3 is CSVDDREGGEQYF. Written as DNA, the CDR3 is TGCAGCGTTGACGACAGGGAGGGCGGGGAGCAGTACTTC.

The V gene is TRBV5-6, the J gene TRBJ2-2, with TRBD2 matching 8 bases. The CDR3 consists of 15 residues. The V gene's germline CDR1 is SGHDT and CDR2 YYEEEE. Losses at the gene ends were 0 bases for V and 6 bases for J; bases not matched to a gene: 4. This CDR3 is CASSLGPGGAGELFF. For the CDR3, the DNA is TGTGCCAGCAGCTTGGGGCCGGGAGGGGCCGGGGAGCTGTTTTTT.

The chain couples TRBV3-1 (or the pseudogene TRBV3-2) to TRBJ2-3; TRBD2 matches at 12 bases. This CDR3 contains 17 residues. V lost 1 base and J lost 7; bases outside the gene matches: 9. Germline CDR1 and CDR2: LGHDT and YNNKEL (reference sequence). CDR3 sequence reads: CASSQVLSSGRANTQYF. The CDR3 DNA follows: TGTGCCAGCAGCCAAGTTTTGTCTAGCGGGAGGGCCAATACGCAGTATTTT.

The CDR3 here is CASSRRPSLVTDTQYF. The DNA for the CDR3 is TGTGCCAGCAGCCGGAGGCCGTCATTGGTGACAGATACGCAGTATTTT. The chain carries TRBV11-2 and TRBJ2-3; weak D call: TRBD2 (5 bases). The germline V gene has CDR1 SGHAT and CDR2 FQNNGV. V was trimmed by 5 bases and J by 3 bases, leaving 18 bases between them. This CDR3 has 16 residues.

Points on this clone: One end of the junction does not line up with germline, which may come from a read error. The J gene is TRBJ2-3, the V gene TRBV7-7; 12 bases align to TRBD2. CDR1 and CDR2 (germline): SSHAT, FNYEAQ (reference sequence). The CDR3 consists of 15 residues. CDR3 protein: CASSKGLAGTDTQYF. CDR3 DNA sequence: TGTGCTAGCAGCAAGGGACTAGCGGGCACGGATACGCAGTATTTT.

The chain has TRBV28 and TRBJ1-5; 10 bases map to TRBD1. The CDR3 contains 15 residues. V was pared by 6 bases and J by 9 bases, with 11 bases of the junction left unmatched. The germline gives CDR1 MDHEN, CDR2 SYDVKM. Here the CDR3 DNA reads TGTGCCAGCAGCTCGCCGGGACAGGGGCTGGTGCCCCAGCATTTT. Amino acids: CASSSPGQGLVPQHF.

This chain connects TRBV6-6 to TRBJ1-1, with a possible D match to TRBD1 (6 bases). Germline-derived CDR1 and CDR2 are MNHNY and SVGAGI (reference sequence). CDR3 size: 12 residues. Deletions cut 2 bases from V and 8 bases from J, with 9 bases between. The CDR3 sequence: CASSYEDSEAFF. CDR3 coding DNA: TGTGCCAGCAGTTACGAGGACAGCGAAGCTTTCTTT.

The CDR3 protein is CASSQQTSGSTDTQYF. The CDR3 region has the DNA TGTGCCAGCAGCCAACAGACTAGCGGGAGTACAGATACGCAGTATTTT. The chain joins TRBV28 to TRBJ2-3, with 12 nucleotides matching TRBD2. Germline lookup yields CDR1 MDHEN and CDR2 SYDVKM. V was pared by 6 bases and J by 3 bases, with 7 bases of the junction left unmatched. This CDR3 is 16 amino acids long.

The chain combines TRBV2 with TRBJ1-6; no clear D gene. The germline gives CDR1 SNHLY, CDR2 FYNNEI. The length of the CDR3 is 14 residues. Trimming cost V 6 bases and J 1 base, with 7 bases left between them. CDR3 in DNA: TGTGCCAGCAGGGCGAGGTCCTATAATTCACCCCTCCACTTT. Protein product: CASRARSYNSPLHF.

The chain uses TRBV28 and TRBJ2-6; 10 nucleotides match TRBD1. This CDR3 contains 17 residues. Germline loops: CDR1 MDHEN, CDR2 SYDVKM. Unmatched junction bases numbered 3, after V lost 4 bases and J lost 0 bases. This CDR3 is CASSSGTGVSGANVLTF. The CDR3 bases are TGTGCCAGCAGTTCCGGGACAGGGGTCTCTGGGGCCAACGTCCTGACTTTC.

This clone was recorded once. The genes are TRBV11-2 and TRBJ2-7; either TRBD1 or TRBD2 may fit D (5 bases each). This CDR3 region has 13 residues. CDR1 SGHAT and CDR2 FQNNGV come from the germline V gene. In nucleotides, the CDR3 is TGTGCAATCGGGGCAATCAAATCCTACGAGCAGTACTTC. This codes for CAIGAIKSYEQYF. The full variable domain, completed using reference TRBV11-2 and TRBJ2-7, is EAGVAQSPRYKIIEKRQSVAFWCNPISGHATLYWYQQILGQGPKLLIQFQNNGVVDDSQLPKDRFSAERLKGVDSTLKIQPAKLEDSAVYLCAIGAIKSYEQYFGPGTRLTVT.

This chain links TRBV18 with TRBJ1-2; D possibly corresponds to TRBD1 (5 bases). Germline V gene data show CDR1 as KGHSH and CDR2 as LQKENI. The V end was cut by 6 bases, the J end by 5 bases, with 16 bases between. This CDR3 has 14 amino acids. CDR3 protein: CASSSEQAGYGYTF. The CDR3 bases are TGTGCCAGCTCCTCCGAGCAGGCAGGGTATGGCTACACCTTC.